This entry is about one T cell receptor (beta chain). This clonotype was counted between two and nine times. What this receptor recognizes is not known. No base quality information exists; no much larger clone differs at one position. This sample was taken from a study of regulatory and conventional T cells in breast cancer (dated by TCRdb to 2015 to 2017). Receptor libraries were prepared by PCR. The listed sequencing device is Illumina MiSeq. TCRdb reprocessed the public reads (quality trimming at Q25 with fastp, clone calling with MiXCR) and kept in-frame beta chains. CDR3 protein duplicates are merged, each entry listing the most common genes and DNA. The sample records more than 15,000 distinct CDR3 sequences, about 31% of which are singletons. Approximately 1.6% of the sample comes from the top ten. The germline V and J ends show losses of 1 base and 0 bases respectively, and no gene match explains 4 bases of the junction. Taken from the germline V gene, the CDR1 and CDR2 loops are SGHAT and FQNNGV. The CDR3 numbers 16 residues from cysteine through phenylalanine. Only the CDR3 DNA stays, 48 bases, in frame from base 1.

This receptor was taken from a female donor in good health. The sequence is built from TRBV11-2 and TRBJ2-3, with 7 middle bases fitting TRBD2. The sequencing input was conventional T cells from blood. The DNA sequence follows: TGTGCCAGCAGCTTAGGGGGGGGTCCTAGCACAGATACGCAGTATTTT. It is translated as CASSLGGGPSTDTQYF.